This T cell receptor beta chain was profiled in a study of blood T cell repertoires in COVID-19. Overall study: The United States, Italy and Spain provided the acute and convalescent COVID-19 samples. Sample material is recorded as cDNA or gDNA derived from T cells, B-cell-depleted T cells, or PBMCs.

The germline V gene encodes CDR1 MNHEY and CDR2 SVGAGI. The CDR3 has 13 residues. Trimming left V 7 bases short and J 6 bases short, with 14 bases between. Assay: immunoSEQ multiplex PCR; the TCRdb copy retains only in-frame clones and omits some. This sample has roughly 100,000 clones; roughly 80% occur once, and the top ten carry roughly 20%. The genes are TRBV6-5 and TRBJ2-3, with TRBD2 as a possible D gene (6 bases). The specimen sequenced was peripheral blood. The clonotype was recovered from a human donor in a cohort sampled during active COVID-19. The CDR3 loop is CASTRREPDTQYF. CDR3 DNA sequence: TGTGCCAGCACGCGGAGGGAACCCGATACGCAGTATTTT.